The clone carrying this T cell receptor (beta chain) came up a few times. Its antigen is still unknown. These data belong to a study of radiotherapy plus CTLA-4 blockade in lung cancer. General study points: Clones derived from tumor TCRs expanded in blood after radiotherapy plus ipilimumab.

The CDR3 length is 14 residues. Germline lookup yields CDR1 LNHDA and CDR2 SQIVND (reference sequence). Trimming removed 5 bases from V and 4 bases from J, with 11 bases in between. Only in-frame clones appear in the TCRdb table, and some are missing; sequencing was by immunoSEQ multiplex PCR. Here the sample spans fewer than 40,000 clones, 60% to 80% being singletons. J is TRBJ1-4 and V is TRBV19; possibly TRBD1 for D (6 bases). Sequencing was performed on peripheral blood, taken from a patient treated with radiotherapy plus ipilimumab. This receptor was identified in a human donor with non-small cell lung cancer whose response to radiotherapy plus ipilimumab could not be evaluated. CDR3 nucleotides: TGTGCCAGTAGTGCCGGACAGAATAATGAAAAACTGTTTTTT. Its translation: CASSAGQNNEKLFF. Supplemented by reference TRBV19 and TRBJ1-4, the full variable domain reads DGGITQSPKYLFRKEGQNVTLSCEQNLNHDAMYWYRQDPGQGLRLIYYSQIVNDFQKGDIAEGYSVSREKKESFPLTVTSAQKNPTAFYLCASSAGQNNEKLFFGSGTQLSVL.